Listed below are T cell receptor beta chains from one sample, sequenced in a study of blood T cell repertoires in COVID-19. Libraries were prepared by immunoSEQ multiplex PCR; TCRdb keeps only in-frame clonotypes and omits some of them. The table shows a few hundred thousand clones, with roughly 85% occurring only once. The sequenced sample consisted of peripheral blood. These TCRs come from a woman younger than 35 with acute or convalescent COVID-19. Each CDR3 is given without its conserved first and last residue. A row's size may be missing; if present it is once, few, many or a size class.

j_gene: TRBJ1-2; v_gene: TRBV9; abundance: few; CDR3aa: ASNMDREDYT
j_gene: TRBJ1-5; v_gene: TRBV15; abundance: -; CDR3aa: ATSRGRGGSNQPQH
j_gene: TRBJ2-3; v_gene: TRBV24-1; abundance: -; CDR3aa: ATSDPDRATDTQY
j_gene: TRBJ2-7; v_gene: TRBV3-1/TRBV3-2; abundance: -; CDR3aa: ASSLGLAGLYEQY
j_gene: TRBJ2-7; v_gene: TRBV4-1; abundance: few; CDR3aa: ASSQDDLGTSGSEQY
j_gene: TRBJ2-7; v_gene: TRBV10-3; abundance: once; CDR3aa: AISEPGTSSSYEQY
j_gene: TRBJ2-3; v_gene: TRBV27; abundance: once; CDR3aa: ASTTGWGTDTQY
j_gene: TRBJ1-1; v_gene: TRBV9; abundance: -; CDR3aa: ASSVAAGINTEAF
j_gene: TRBJ1-1; v_gene: TRBV3-1/TRBV3-2; abundance: -; CDR3aa: ASSQAWEGNTEAF
j_gene: TRBJ2-5; v_gene: TRBV12-3/TRBV12-4; abundance: once; CDR3aa: ASSLTRETQY
j_gene: TRBJ1-1; v_gene: TRBV15; abundance: few; CDR3aa: ATSRDMSMNTEAF
j_gene: TRBJ1-2; v_gene: TRBV6-6; abundance: -; CDR3aa: ASRRDSYGYT
j_gene: TRBJ1-2; v_gene: TRBV9; abundance: -; CDR3aa: ASSASYGGPGYT
j_gene: TRBJ1-6; v_gene: TRBV7-2; abundance: -; CDR3aa: ASSLEAFNSPLH
j_gene: TRBJ2-7; v_gene: TRBV27; abundance: -; CDR3aa: ASSTMTGGNEQY
j_gene: TRBJ2-7; v_gene: TRBV7-8; abundance: -; CDR3aa: ASSLKGSDRFSYEQY
j_gene: TRBJ1-2; v_gene: TRBV24-1; abundance: -; CDR3aa: ATSPGNYGYT
j_gene: TRBJ2-7; v_gene: TRBV7-6; abundance: -; CDR3aa: ASSLAVASGTYEQY
j_gene: TRBJ1-2; v_gene: TRBV6-1; abundance: -; CDR3aa: ASSERGKGYT
j_gene: TRBJ2-2; v_gene: TRBV9; abundance: -; CDR3aa: ASSPPSTGYTGELF
j_gene: TRBJ2-3; v_gene: TRBV3-1/TRBV3-2; abundance: -; CDR3aa: ASRPLAGRSTDTQY
j_gene: TRBJ1-5; v_gene: TRBV10-2; abundance: once; CDR3aa: ASSESRDRSNQPQH
j_gene: TRBJ2-7; v_gene: TRBV6-5; abundance: -; CDR3aa: ASRNRGYEQY
j_gene: TRBJ1-5; v_gene: TRBV14; abundance: -; CDR3aa: ASSQSNSNQPQH
j_gene: TRBJ1-2; v_gene: TRBV5-1; abundance: -; CDR3aa: ASSSGATSGQAYGYT
j_gene: TRBJ2-2; v_gene: TRBV5-1; abundance: once; CDR3aa: ASSPRTGTNTGELF
j_gene: TRBJ2-2; v_gene: TRBV19; abundance: -; CDR3aa: ASRRSSSLAGELF
j_gene: TRBJ1-1; v_gene: TRBV30; abundance: -; CDR3aa: ASSPGHLNTEAF
j_gene: TRBJ2-3; v_gene: TRBV28; abundance: -; CDR3aa: ASSPLHADRYTDTQY
j_gene: TRBJ1-3; v_gene: TRBV5-4; abundance: once; CDR3aa: ASSMDRAAVYNTIY
j_gene: TRBJ2-2; v_gene: TRBV3-1/TRBV3-2; abundance: -; CDR3aa: ASSQDPGGTGELF
j_gene: TRBJ1-2; v_gene: TRBV5-6; abundance: -; CDR3aa: ASSLQGYTGGYT
j_gene: TRBJ2-1; v_gene: TRBV18; abundance: -; CDR3aa: ASSPPGEGRNEQF
j_gene: TRBJ2-1; v_gene: TRBV12-5; abundance: once; CDR3aa: ASGLPLGEGLAGQDEQF
j_gene: TRBJ1-1; v_gene: TRBV24-1; abundance: -; CDR3aa: ATSDPGTGTEAF
j_gene: TRBJ1-6; v_gene: TRBV2; abundance: -; CDR3aa: ASSGTANSPLH
j_gene: TRBJ2-7; v_gene: TRBV9; abundance: -; CDR3aa: ASSPGQGGSYEQY
j_gene: TRBJ2-7; v_gene: TRBV5-5; abundance: -; CDR3aa: ASSLGQGLSILSYEQY
j_gene: TRBJ2-7; v_gene: TRBV27; abundance: -; CDR3aa: ASSWAGGGGYEQY
j_gene: TRBJ1-1; v_gene: TRBV11-1; abundance: once; CDR3aa: ASSLFRGNTEAF
j_gene: TRBJ2-3; v_gene: TRBV7-3; abundance: -; CDR3aa: ASSLRPGGGTDTQY
j_gene: TRBJ2-3; v_gene: TRBV19; abundance: -; CDR3aa: ASSVAGITDTQY
j_gene: TRBJ1-3; v_gene: TRBV5-1; abundance: once; CDR3aa: ASSLDSGVGNTIY
j_gene: TRBJ2-3; v_gene: TRBV2; abundance: -; CDR3aa: AGEQGATDTQY
j_gene: TRBJ2-2; v_gene: TRBV18; abundance: -; CDR3aa: ASSPLQAGGDTGELF
j_gene: TRBJ1-1; v_gene: TRBV28; abundance: -; CDR3aa: ATLGVMNTEAF
j_gene: TRBJ1-1; v_gene: TRBV19; abundance: -; CDR3aa: ASSSREDTEAF
j_gene: TRBJ2-2; v_gene: TRBV7-9; abundance: -; CDR3aa: ASSFLTETGELF
j_gene: TRBJ2-7; v_gene: TRBV19; abundance: -; CDR3aa: ASSTWTGGTYEQY
j_gene: TRBJ2-2; v_gene: TRBV5-4; abundance: -; CDR3aa: ASSEDRGTGELF
j_gene: TRBJ1-2; v_gene: TRBV5-1; abundance: -; CDR3aa: ASSPREPYGYT
j_gene: TRBJ2-2; v_gene: TRBV25-1; abundance: -; CDR3aa: ASSDRGAGELF
j_gene: TRBJ2-1; v_gene: TRBV19; abundance: -; CDR3aa: ASSQFRDRGNEQF
j_gene: TRBJ1-1; v_gene: TRBV6-5; abundance: -; CDR3aa: ASSWDRGNTEAF